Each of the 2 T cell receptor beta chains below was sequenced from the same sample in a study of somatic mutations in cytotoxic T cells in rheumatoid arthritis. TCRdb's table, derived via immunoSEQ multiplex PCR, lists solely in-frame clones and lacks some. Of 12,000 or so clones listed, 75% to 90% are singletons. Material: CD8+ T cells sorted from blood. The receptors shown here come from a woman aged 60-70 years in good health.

The CDR3 sequence is CASSPSAGPHTEAFF. CDR3 nucleotides: TGTGCCAGTAGCCCTTCGGCAGGGCCCCACACTGAAGCTTTCTTT. The chain recombines TRBV19 with TRBJ1-1; tentatively, D is TRBD1 (5 bases). V was cut by 6 bases and J by 3 bases, with 17 bases left in between. The CDR3 runs to 15 residues. Per the germline V gene, CDR1 is LNHDA and CDR2 is SQIVND (reference sequence).

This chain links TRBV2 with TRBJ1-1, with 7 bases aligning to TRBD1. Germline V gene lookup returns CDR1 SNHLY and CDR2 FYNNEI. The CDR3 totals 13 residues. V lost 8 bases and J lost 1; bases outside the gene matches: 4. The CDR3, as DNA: TGTGCCAGCTTCAGGGGGAGGAACACTGAAGCTTTCTTT. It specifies CASFRGRNTEAFF.